This is a list of T cell receptor beta chains from one sample in a study of radiotherapy plus CTLA-4 blockade in lung cancer. Measured with immunoSEQ multiplex PCR; TCRdb has only the in-frame clones, and not every one. The table shows tens of thousands of clones, with over 70% occurring only once. Here the sequenced sample was peripheral blood, taken from a patient treated with radiotherapy plus ipilimumab. All receptors come from a human donor with non-small cell lung cancer who had a partial response to radiotherapy plus ipilimumab. Some clones in this sample may be carry-over from other donors' samples. The CDR3 runs from the conserved cysteine through the conserved F or W. Each record gives: V gene, clone size, CDR3 length, J gene, D gene, CDR3 protein, CDR3 DNA. D genes are given only for firm matches. Expanded clones are given a class, and other clones once, few, many or no size at all.

V: TRBV2
size: -
length: 12
J: TRBJ2-3
D: -
CDR3: CASTDSADTQYF
DNA: TGTGCCTCAACAGATTCGGCAGATACGCAGTATTTT

V: TRBV5-5
size: -
length: 15
J: TRBJ2-7
D: TRBD1
CDR3: CASSWDRGQTYEQYF
DNA: TGTGCCAGCAGTTGGGACAGGGGCCAGACCTACGAGCAGTACTTC

V: TRBV9
size: -
length: 14
J: TRBJ2-5
D: -
CDR3: CASSARTAQETQYF
DNA: TGTGCCAGCAGCGCGAGGACAGCTCAAGAGACCCAGTACTTC

V: TRBV6-5
size: -
length: 13
J: TRBJ2-7
D: TRBD1
CDR3: CASRLGQVYEQYF
DNA: TGTGCCAGCAGGCTCGGACAGGTCTACGAGCAGTACTTC

V: TRBV2
size: -
length: 14
J: TRBJ1-4
D: TRBD1
CDR3: CASSARTGDEKLFF
DNA: TGTGCCAGCAGTGCCCGGACAGGGGATGAAAAACTGTTTTTT

V: TRBV6-4
size: -
length: 15
J: TRBJ1-6
D: TRBD1
CDR3: CASSRTGGDNSPLHF
DNA: TGTGCCAGCAGTAGGACAGGGGGCGACAATTCACCCCTCCACTTT

V: TRBV6-5
size: -
length: 13
J: TRBJ1-2
D: -
CDR3: CASSLEYNYGYTF
DNA: TGTGCCAGCAGTTTGGAGTATAACTATGGCTACACCTTC

V: TRBV5-4
size: -
length: 13
J: TRBJ1-2
D: -
CDR3: CASSLVGQYGYTF
DNA: TGTGCCAGCAGCTTGGTCGGACAGTATGGCTACACCTTC

V: TRBV2
size: few
length: 15
J: TRBJ2-5
D: TRBD1
CDR3: CASSGQGAIWETQYF
DNA: TGTGCCAGCAGCGGACAGGGGGCCATTTGGGAGACCCAGTACTTC

V: TRBV6-6
size: -
length: 15
J: TRBJ1-1
D: -
CDR3: CASSSSGAGDTEAFF
DNA: TGTGCCAGCAGTTCGTCAGGGGCCGGGGACACTGAAGCTTTCTTT

V: TRBV19
size: few
length: 14
J: TRBJ2-1
D: -
CDR3: CASSSLGSYNEQFF
DNA: TGTGCCAGTAGTTCTCTGGGGAGCTACAATGAGCAGTTCTTC

V: TRBV7-2
size: -
length: 14
J: TRBJ1-2
D: -
CDR3: CASSPAWQGLSYTF
DNA: TGTGCCAGCAGCCCCGCCTGGCAGGGGCTAAGCTACACCTTC

V: TRBV9
size: -
length: 15
J: TRBJ1-3
D: -
CDR3: CASSLDTSPGNTIYF
DNA: TGTGCCAGCAGTCTGGACACAAGCCCTGGAAACACCATATATTTT

V: TRBV28
size: -
length: 13
J: TRBJ2-1
D: -
CDR3: CASSPPQGNEQFF
DNA: TGTGCCAGCAGTCCCCCACAGGGTAATGAGCAGTTCTTC

V: TRBV28
size: -
length: 16
J: TRBJ1-1
D: TRBD1
CDR3: CASTSTGGLGNTEAFF
DNA: TGTGCCAGCACGAGCACAGGGGGCTTAGGTAACACTGAAGCTTTCTTT

V: TRBV19
size: -
length: 15
J: TRBJ2-1
D: TRBD2
CDR3: CASSIPGTTYNEQFF
DNA: TGTGCCAGTAGTATCCCGGGGACTACTTACAATGAGCAGTTCTTC

V: TRBV5-4
size: -
length: 13
J: TRBJ1-5
D: -
CDR3: CASSRDSNQPQHF
DNA: TGTGCCAGCAGCAGAGATAGCAATCAGCCCCAGCATTTT

V: TRBV6-6
size: -
length: 10
J: TRBJ2-1
D: -
CDR3: CASNNNEQFF
DNA: TGTGCCAGCAACAACAATGAGCAGTTCTTC

V: TRBV6-5
size: -
length: 14
J: TRBJ1-1
D: -
CDR3: CASSYPGGRAEAFF
DNA: TGTGCCAGCAGTTACCCCGGGGGAAGGGCTGAAGCTTTCTTT